This TCR beta chain appears in the sequencing data of a study of blood T cell repertoires in COVID-19. Original handling: Counts of nucleated cells, estimated from reference gene primer amplification, were obtained. Here immunoSEQ multiplex PCR was the method, and the copy in TCRdb shows in-frame clones only, minus some. V, J and clone size are those of that table, while D and trimming were read from the DNA. Here the sample spans 140,000 or so clones, around 80% being singletons. The clonotype originates from a woman in her 50s with acute or convalescent COVID-19. Input material: peripheral blood.

The CDR3 here is CASSQDAAVGNTIYF. For the CDR3, the DNA is TGCGCCAGCAGCCAAGATGCTGCAGTAGGAAACACCATATATTTT. This chain links TRBV4-3 with TRBJ1-3; unclear D gene. CDR3 length: 15 amino acids. V was clipped by 0 bases and J by 4 bases, with 10 bases between them. Germline assignment: CDR1 LGHNA and CDR2 YSLEER.